This TCR beta chain was recorded in a study of cytomegalovirus exposure and HLA in healthy donors. The V end was cut by 3 bases, the J end by 0 bases, with 10 bases between. This CDR3 has 16 residues. CDR1 is SGHRS, CDR2 YFSETQ, per germline. Vbeta (60) and Jbeta (13) primers were used in the PCR. Method: immunoSEQ multiplex PCR; TCRdb's copy keeps in-frame clones and lacks some. This table holds some 170,000 clones, 83% found once. Sequenced sample: PBMCs. The J gene is TRBJ2-6, the V gene TRBV5-1; possibly TRBD2 for D (5 bases). The TCR sequence derives from a middle-aged man in good health and CMV-seropositive. The CDR3 region has the DNA TGCGCCAGCAGCTCGGGGATGAGCTCTGGGGCCAACGTCCTGACTTTC. Protein: CASSSGMSSGANVLTF.